This TCR beta chain appears in the sequencing data of a study of cytomegalovirus exposure and HLA in healthy donors. Study as a whole: HLA-typed donors were the source of roughly 80 million unique TCRs held in an early data release.

The CDR3 totals 19 residues. Per germline, CDR1 MNHNS and CDR2 SASEGT. V dropped 1 base and J dropped 1; count of bases not matched to a gene: 16. PCR employed 60 Vbeta and 13 Jbeta primers. Clones were read by immunoSEQ multiplex PCR, and TCRdb kept only the in-frame ones, dropping some. The sample lists fewer than 250,000 clones, 60% to 80% seen once, with approximately 3% in the top ten. General observations from the study: Common viral pathogens seemed to be connected with several of the most significant clusters, according to a later analysis. Analysis was performed later, and it showed HLA-associated TCR beta chains to be more clonally expanded than equally common others.

Unrecorded immune exposure was likely among donors, who were nominally healthy when sampled. Turning to this clone: Its target is not known.

The receptor was isolated from a woman aged 30 to 39 in good health and CMV-seropositive. What was sequenced was PBMCs. The chain is built from TRBV6-1 and TRBJ2-7, with 7 nucleotides matching TRBD2. CDR3 residues: CASSEEVIGGGPRSYEQYF. DNA of the CDR3: TGTGCCAGCAGTGAAGAGGTTATTGGGGGAGGGCCGAGGTCCTACGAGCAGTACTTC.